Listed here are 32 T cell receptor beta chains from one sample, sequenced in a study of radiotherapy plus CTLA-4 blockade in lung cancer. Assay: immunoSEQ multiplex PCR; the TCRdb copy retains only in-frame clones and omits some. In the table there are around 100,000 clones, more than 75% of which are singletons. The material sequenced was peripheral blood, taken from a patient treated with radiotherapy plus ipilimumab. The receptors were gathered from a human donor with non-small cell lung cancer that progressed on radiotherapy plus ipilimumab. Some clones in this sample may be carry-over from other donors' samples.

V is TRBV6-6 and J is TRBJ2-3, with 7 bases identical to TRBD2. Trimming at V came to 0 bases and at J to 3 bases, leaving 6 bases not matched to a gene. Germline V CDR1 and CDR2: MNHNY, SVGAGI (reference sequence). This CDR3 spans 16 amino acids. The CDR3 here is CASSYSELAITDTQYF. DNA of the CDR3: TGTGCCAGCAGTTACTCCGAACTAGCGATAACAGATACGCAGTATTTT.

This chain joins TRBV10-2 and TRBJ2-1; D gene ambiguous. The V gene lost 4 bases and the J gene lost 6 bases, with 13 bases spanning the gap. The CDR3 is 14 amino acids. Germline CDR1 is WSHSY and CDR2 is SAAADI. This CDR3 is CASSVDKSFNEQFF. In DNA, the CDR3 is TGCGCCAGCAGTGTAGACAAGAGTTTCAATGAGCAGTTCTTC.

The chain employs TRBV2 and TRBJ1-4; maybe TRBD1 (5 bases). This CDR3 is 14 amino acids long. Trimming stripped 8 bases from V and 0 bases from J, with 10 bases between. Per germline, CDR1 SNHLY and CDR2 FYNNEI. This CDR3 is CASRVTATNEKLFF. The CDR3 DNA is TGTGCCAGCCGTGTGACAGCAACTAATGAAAAACTGTTTTTT. Variable domain in full (rest from reference TRBV2 and TRBJ1-4): EPEVTQTPSHQVTQMGQEVILRCVPISNHLYFYWYRQILGQKVEFLVSFYNNEISEKSEIFDDQFSVERPDGSNFTLKIRSTKLEDSAMYFCASRVTATNEKLFFGSGTQLSVL.

The gene calls are TRBV4-1 and TRBJ2-5; D is uncertain. CDR3 length: 16 residues. V dropped 0 bases and J dropped 0 bases, with 11 bases sitting between them. Germline V gives CDR1 MGHRA, CDR2 YSYEKL. This chain's CDR3 is CASSQDLRYYQETQYF. The CDR3 bases are TGCGCCAGCAGCCAAGATCTCAGATATTACCAAGAGACCCAGTACTTC.

The chain joins TRBV6-5 to TRBJ2-3, with D maybe TRBD2 (7 bases). There are 15 residues in the CDR3. V was cut by 6 bases and J by 0 bases, with 13 bases left in between. Germline values: CDR1 MNHEY, CDR2 SVGAGI. The CDR3 here is CASRFWGGSTDTQYF. The CDR3 DNA sequence: TGTGCCAGCAGATTTTGGGGGGGCAGCACAGATACGCAGTATTTT.

The V call is TRBV30, the J call TRBJ1-2; D not resolved. The V gene lost 3 bases and the J gene lost 5 bases, with 10 bases spanning the gap. Germline CDR1 GTSNPN, CDR2 SVGIG (reference sequence). The CDR3 totals 12 residues. The CDR3, as DNA: TGTGCCTGGAGAGCCGAGAATTATGGCTACACCTTC. Protein sequence: CAWRAENYGYTF.

J is TRBJ2-5 and V is TRBV6-1; D is perhaps TRBD2 (5 bases). The DNA end is more similar to TRBJ2-7, so the J call may be wrong. The CDR3 totals 14 residues. Germline V gives CDR1 MNHNS, CDR2 SASEGT. CDR3 sequence (DNA): TGTGCCAGCAGTTTAGGTACTAGTCTTTACGAGCAGTACTTC. Its protein is CASSLGTSLYEQYF.

The chain combines TRBV11-1 with TRBJ1-6; possibly TRBD1 for D (5 bases). The V and J ends lost 4 bases and 6 bases respectively, with 19 bases between them. The CDR3 is made up of 17 amino acids. Per the germline V gene, CDR1 is SGHAT and CDR2 is FQDESV (reference sequence). CDR3 loop: CASSSTRDSVGNSPLHF. The CDR3 bases are TGTGCCAGCAGCTCAACCCGCGACAGCGTCGGTAATTCACCCCTCCACTTT.

The chain has TRBV28 and TRBJ2-2; a possible D gene is TRBD1 (5 bases). The germline V gene encodes CDR1 MDHEN and CDR2 SYDVKM. V lost 3 bases, J lost 5 bases, and 16 bases lay in between. The CDR3 sequence is 16 residues long. The CDR3 protein is CASSFLIREYTGELFF. The DNA for the CDR3 is TGTGCCAGCAGTTTCTTGATCAGGGAATATACCGGGGAGCTGTTTTTT.

This clone was seen only once. The rearrangement joins TRBV7-3 to TRBJ1-1; TRBD1 aligns across 7 bases. Unmatched junction bases numbered 6, after V lost 1 base and J lost 7 bases. Germline assignment: CDR1 SGHTA and CDR2 FQGTGA. CDR3 size: 14 residues. CDR3 nucleotide sequence: TGTGCCAGCAGCTTAAGTGGCAGGGGGAATGAAGCTTTCTTT. It yields the protein CASSLSGRGNEAFF.

The chain has TRBV15 and TRBJ2-1; TRBD1 aligns across 9 bases. The V and J ends lost 0 bases and 6 bases, in that order; junction bases with no gene match: 9. The germline V gene has CDR1 LNHNV and CDR2 YYDKDF (reference sequence). This CDR3 spans 17 amino acids. CDR3 nucleotide sequence: TGTGCCACCAGCAGAGATAACCTGGGACAGGGTTTCAATGAGCAGTTCTTC. Amino acid sequence: CATSRDNLGQGFNEQFF.

As for this clone: The same CDR3 can be traced to other DNA sequences in this sample. The chain uses TRBV19 and TRBJ2-6; D gene unclear. CDR3 size: 13 residues. Trimming shortened V by 7 bases and J by 1 base, and 5 bases separated the two germline ends. Germline-derived CDR1 and CDR2 are LNHDA and SQIVND (reference sequence). The CDR3 protein is CASKLSGANVLTF. In DNA form, the CDR3 reads TGTGCCAGTAAGCTGTCTGGGGCCAACGTCCTGACTTTC.

In nucleotides, the CDR3 is TGTGCCAGCAGTTTCCCAGGGACAGTAGCCGGGGAGCTGTTTTTT. Protein: CASSFPGTVAGELFF. V is TRBV7-9 and J is TRBJ2-2, with 7 bases matching TRBD1. V was pared by 6 bases and J by 6 bases, with 10 bases of the junction left unmatched. The germline CDR1 and CDR2 sequences are SEHNR and FQNEAQ (reference sequence). The CDR3 has 15 residues.

The chain joins TRBV4-3 to TRBJ2-6, with 9 bases matching TRBD1. V trimming: 0 bases; J trimming: 0 bases; junction bases outside the gene matches: 6. This CDR3 spans 19 amino acids. Germline V gives CDR1 LGHNA, CDR2 YSLEER. This chain's CDR3 is CASSQDLQGANSGANVLTF. The CDR3 coding sequence is TGCGCCAGCAGCCAAGATCTACAGGGGGCGAACTCTGGGGCCAACGTCCTGACTTTC.

This clone is a singleton in its sample. The rearrangement uses TRBV11-2 and TRBJ1-2; 10 nucleotides align to TRBD1. The CDR3 has 16 residues. In germline, CDR1 is SGHAT, CDR2 FQNNGV. The junction had 6 bases not matched to a gene; V was cut back by 0 bases and J by 5 bases. The CDR3, as DNA: TGTGCCAGCAGCTTAGAAGGGGGGACAGGGGTATATGGCTACACCTTC. Amino acids: CASSLEGGTGVYGYTF.

The V and J genes are TRBV19 and TRBJ1-4, with 8 bases lining up with TRBD1. V was pared by 6 bases and J by 8 bases, with 8 bases of the junction left unmatched. The CDR3 is made up of 14 amino acids. Germline CDR1 is LNHDA and CDR2 is SQIVND (reference sequence). Here the CDR3 DNA reads TGTGCCAGTAGCACCGGGACAGGTGGGGAAAAACTGTTTTTT. Translating it yields CASSTGTGGEKLFF.

The chain uses TRBV7-3 and TRBJ2-3, with 13 positions matching TRBD2. The V gene's germline CDR1 is SGHTA and CDR2 FQGTGA. Germline trimming cut 4 bases from V and 2 bases from J; bases unmatched to any gene: 6. The CDR3 runs to 17 residues. CDR3 bases: TGTGCCAGCAGCTCAGGACTAGCGGGGGCCCTCACAGATACGCAGTATTTT. Encoded protein: CASSSGLAGALTDTQYF.

The chain is built from TRBV10-3 and TRBJ1-1; D is undetermined. Trimming stripped 4 bases from V and 8 bases from J, with 14 bases between. The length of the CDR3 is 13 residues. Per germline, CDR1 ENHRY and CDR2 SYGVKD. The CDR3: CAISGSAVGEAFF. DNA of the CDR3: TGTGCCATCAGTGGTTCGGCAGTGGGGGAAGCTTTCTTT.

Concerning this clone itself: Other nucleotide sequences in the sample specify the same CDR3. The chain has TRBV11-1 and TRBJ2-3; D remains unclear. Germline CDR1 SGHAT, CDR2 FQDESV (reference sequence). V lost 3 bases and J 4 bases, leaving 2 bases between the germline ends. This CDR3 has 11 amino acids. The CDR3 region is CASSFSDTQYF. The CDR3 DNA is TGTGCCAGCAGCTTCTCAGATACGCAGTATTTT.

V is TRBV6-5 and J is TRBJ1-5, with 9 bases lining up with TRBD1. The germline V gene encodes CDR1 MNHEY and CDR2 SVGAGI. The CDR3 is 14 residues long. Germline trimming cut 5 bases from V and 7 bases from J; bases unmatched to any gene: 6. CDR3 coding DNA: TGTGCCAGCAGTGGACAGGGGAAGAGGCAGCCCCAGCATTTT. It translates to CASSGQGKRQPQHF.

The sample holds a few counts of this clone. The chain carries TRBV11-3 and TRBJ2-5, with TRBD1 matching over 10 bases. V shed 4 bases and J 4 bases; nucleotides not matched to a gene: 6. Per germline, CDR1 SGHNT and CDR2 YENEEA. The length of the CDR3 is 15 residues. The CDR3 DNA sequence: TGTGCCAGCAGCTGGGGACAGGGGAAGGGAGAGACCCAGTACTTC. Protein product: CASSWGQGKGETQYF.

This clone was counted a few times. The chain recombines TRBV5-1 with TRBJ2-7, with TRBD1 as a possible D gene (6 bases). Germline assignment: CDR1 SGHRS and CDR2 YFSETQ. The V end lost 4 bases, the J end lost 0 bases, and 20 bases lay between the germline ends. The CDR3 length is 17 residues. CDR3 residues: CASSQRGSGTSSYEQYF. The CDR3, as DNA: TGCGCCAGCAGCCAGAGGGGGTCAGGCACTAGCTCCTACGAGCAGTACTTC.

The chain employs TRBV7-2 and TRBJ1-1; D remains unclear. V lost 5 bases to trimming and J lost 1 base, with 20 bases between them. Germline CDR1 and CDR2: SGHTA and FQGNSA. The length of the CDR3 is 17 residues. The CDR3 sequence is CASSPNRPGVGNTEAFF. CDR3 nucleotide sequence: TGTGCCAGCAGCCCTAACCGCCCGGGAGTAGGGAACACTGAAGCTTTCTTT.

The V gene is TRBV6-1, the J gene TRBJ1-1; no clear D. Germline V gene sequence: CDR1 MNHNS, CDR2 SASEGT. The CDR3 length is 12 residues. V was shortened by 8 bases and J by 7 bases, with 14 bases between the two germline ends. CDR3 amino acids: CASQSAELEAFF. The CDR3, as DNA: TGTGCCAGCCAAAGCGCGGAACTTGAAGCTTTCTTT.

The chain is built from TRBV5-1 and TRBJ2-1; D ambiguous. V dropped 5 bases and J dropped 9 bases, with 12 bases sitting between them. CDR1 is SGHRS and CDR2 is YFSETQ in the germline V gene. This CDR3 is built from 12 residues. The CDR3 nucleotides read TGCGCCAGCAGTTTTGGGTACGGTGAGCAGTTCTTC. Translated, it gives CASSFGYGEQFF.

The chain carries TRBV5-4 and TRBJ2-2, with 9 nucleotides matching TRBD2. The CDR3 sequence is 16 residues long. The V gene end was trimmed by 7 bases and the J gene end by 2 bases; junction bases not matched to a gene: 9. Looked up from germline, CDR1 is SGHNT and CDR2 is YYREEE (reference sequence). CDR3 residues: CASGGWLAGNTGELFF. The CDR3 nucleotides read TGTGCCAGCGGCGGATGGCTAGCGGGAAACACCGGGGAGCTGTTTTTT.

This chain connects TRBV6-6 to TRBJ1-2; D remains ambiguous. The CDR3 totals 13 residues. With 4 bases removed from V and 7 bases from J, the gap between germline ends came to 13 bases. Germline CDR1 reads MNHNY; CDR2 reads SVGAGI (reference sequence). The CDR3 reads CASSSASYFGYTF. The CDR3 nucleotides read TGTGCCAGCAGTTCGGCCAGCTATTTTGGCTACACCTTC.

This clone was observed once. The V gene is TRBV9, the J gene TRBJ2-3; TRBD1 matches at 8 bases. The CDR3 spans 16 residues. Germline CDR1 is SGDLS and CDR2 is YYNGEE. The V segment lost 4 bases and the J segment 7 bases; nucleotides outside the gene matches: 14. CDR3 region: CASSSGGGETINTQYF. CDR3 DNA: TGTGCCAGCAGCTCAGGGGGCGGGGAGACAATCAATACGCAGTATTTT.

V usage is TRBV6-6 and J usage is TRBJ1-3, with a tentative D call TRBD1 (5 bases). V gave up 7 bases and J gave up 0 bases, with 10 bases separating them. CDR1 is MNHNY, CDR2 SVGAGI, per germline (reference sequence). This CDR3 contains 14 residues. The CDR3 sequence: CASTKGASGNTIYF. CDR3 coding DNA: TGTGCCAGCACTAAAGGGGCCTCTGGAAACACCATATATTTT.

This chain uses TRBV5-1 with TRBJ1-2, with D possibly matching TRBD1 (5 bases). Trimming removed 0 bases at V and 6 bases at J, with 12 bases between. Looked up from germline, CDR1 is SGHRS and CDR2 is YFSETQ. The CDR3 has 14 residues. CDR3 bases: TGCGCCAGCAGCTTGGGGCAGGGCTCGGATGGCTACACCTTC. This translates into CASSLGQGSDGYTF.

A single count supports this clone. The chain joins TRBV2 to TRBJ1-5, with 7 bases identical to TRBD1. The ends lost 6 bases at V and 3 bases at J; junction bases unmatched: 11. The CDR3 spans 16 residues. Germline CDR1 reads SNHLY; CDR2 reads FYNNEI. The CDR3 is CASSHETGVFNQPQHF. For the CDR3, the DNA is TGTGCCAGCAGCCACGAAACAGGGGTCTTCAATCAGCCCCAGCATTTT.

The rearrangement links TRBV28 to TRBJ1-2; D ambiguous. V dropped 7 bases and J dropped 0 bases, with 12 bases sitting between them. Germline V gene data show CDR1 as MDHEN and CDR2 as SYDVKM. This CDR3 has 14 residues. The CDR3: CASTELNANYGYTF. CDR3 sequence (DNA): TGTGCCAGCACCGAGCTAAATGCTAACTATGGCTACACCTTC.